Described below is a single T cell receptor beta chain sequence and its context. The data were produced by immunoSEQ multiplex PCR, yet TCRdb's version contains in-frame clones alone and is incomplete. The table shows 35,000 to 45,000 clones, with 60% to 85% occurring only once. V lost 5 bases and J lost 2, with 9 bases in between. The germline V gene encodes CDR1 SGHTA and CDR2 FQGTGA. The CDR3 contains 13 residues. This sample stems from a study of blood T cell repertoires in COVID-19. Sequenced input: peripheral blood. This clonotype was sampled from a man between 65 and 85 years old with active or convalescent COVID-19. The chain couples TRBV7-3 to TRBJ1-1; D is ambiguous. The CDR3 protein is CASSTSANTEAFF. The DNA for the CDR3 is TGTGCCAGCAGCACCAGCGCCAACACTGAAGCTTTCTTT.